A single sample gave rise to the 27 T cell receptor beta chains below, sequenced in a study of blood T cell repertoires in COVID-19. Data came from immunoSEQ multiplex PCR; TCRdb stores just in-frame clones and leaves some out. Found here are about 220,000 clones, 75% to 85% of them singletons; the top ten hold 13%. The material sequenced was peripheral blood. The receptors here all came from a human donor in a cohort sampled during active COVID-19.

The chain carries TRBV18 and TRBJ2-7, with 11 bases fitting TRBD2. The CDR3 is made up of 20 amino acids. Germline V gene data show CDR1 as KGHSH and CDR2 as LQKENI. V lost 1 base to trimming and J lost 4 bases; unmatched junction nucleotides: 18. This CDR3 reads CASSPLAGAGTSGLWYEQYF. CDR3 sequence (DNA): TGTGCCAGCTCACCACTGGCAGGAGCCGGGACTAGCGGTTTATGGTACGAGCAGTACTTC.

V is TRBV4-2 and J is TRBJ1-1; D not resolved. This CDR3 is 15 amino acids long. Germline V gene sequence: CDR1 LGHNA, CDR2 YNFKEQ. Trimming cost V 0 bases and J 1 base, with 9 bases left between them. CDR3 sequence: CASSQDPGGNTEAFF. The CDR3, as DNA: TGTGCCAGCAGCCAAGATCCGGGAGGGAACACTGAAGCTTTCTTT.

This rearrangement joins TRBV6-2 or TRBV6-3 to TRBJ2-2, with 10 bases fitting TRBD1. The CDR3 is 18 amino acids. After removal of 4 bases from V and 7 bases from J, the junction contained 15 bases not matched to a gene. CDR1 is MNHEY, CDR2 SVGEGT, per germline. The CDR3 DNA reads TGTGCCAGCAGTTCCCGACAGGGGGCGCGAATTGGGGGCGGGGAGCTGTTTTTT. This translates into CASSSRQGARIGGGELFF.

This clone was detected only once. J is TRBJ1-1 and V is TRBV29-1; D is perhaps TRBD1 (5 bases). CDR1 is SQVTM, CDR2 ANQGSEA, per germline. CDR3 length equals 13 residues. V shed 6 bases and J shed 7 bases, with 18 bases lying between them. Here the CDR3 reads CSVSTPGVGEAFF. In DNA form, the CDR3 reads TGCAGCGTCTCCACTCCGGGGGTGGGTGAAGCTTTCTTT.

The rearrangement joins TRBV7-3 to TRBJ2-2, with TRBD2 as a possible D gene (5 bases). Germline assignment: CDR1 SGHTA and CDR2 FQGTGA. This CDR3 is 13 amino acids long. V lost 2 bases, J lost 9 bases, and 10 bases lay in between. The CDR3 region has the DNA TGTGCCAGCAGCTTAGAGGGCGGCAGGGAGCTGTTTTTT. It specifies CASSLEGGRELFF.

The V and J genes are TRBV10-2 and TRBJ2-7, with unresolved D. The V gene's germline CDR1 is WSHSY and CDR2 SAAADI. Between the trimmed V and J ends, which lost 8 bases and 1 base, there was a span of 12 bases. The CDR3 length is 13 residues. CDR3 in DNA: TGCGCCAGCCAGGAAATCCCATCCTACGAGCAGTACTTC. The encoded protein is CASQEIPSYEQYF.

The CDR3 DNA is TGTGCCACCAGCCCTTTCGGGACAGGGAGAGAGACCCAGTACTTC. Translating gives CATSPFGTGRETQYF. V gene TRBV15 combines with J gene TRBJ2-5; 9 bases map to TRBD1. Per germline, CDR1 LNHNV and CDR2 YYDKDF (reference sequence). The CDR3 sequence is 15 residues long. The V segment lost 5 bases and the J segment 4 bases; nucleotides outside the gene matches: 8.

V and J are TRBV3-1 (or the pseudogene TRBV3-2) and TRBJ2-7; D is possibly TRBD2 (7 bases). The V end was cut by 4 bases, the J end by 9 bases, with 16 bases between. The CDR3 covers 13 residues. Germline V lookup: CDR1 LGHDT, CDR2 YNNKEL (reference sequence). The CDR3 bases are TGTGCCAGCAGCCCCCATTCGGGGGGCGTGCAGTACTTC. The encoded protein is CASSPHSGGVQYF.

The J gene is TRBJ2-1, the V gene TRBV7-2; 8 bases fit TRBD1. V gave up 2 bases and J gave up 5 bases; unmatched junction bases: 8. CDR3 length: 16 residues. From germline, CDR1 is SGHTA and CDR2 FQGNSA. The CDR3 nucleotides are TGTGCCAGCAGCTTAAGTAGACAGGGGCGAGACAATGAGCAGTTCTTC. It is translated as CASSLSRQGRDNEQFF. The full variable domain, in which reference TRBV7-2 and TRBJ2-1 provide the parts outside the CDR3, is GAGVSQSPSNKVTEKGKDVELRCDPISGHTALYWYRQSLGQGLEFLIYFQGNSAPDKSGLPSDRFSAERTGGSVSTLTIQRTQQEDSAVYLCASSLSRQGRDNEQFFGPGTRLTVL.

The V gene is TRBV6-6, the J gene TRBJ2-7; D unclear. V gave up 5 bases and J gave up 2 bases, with 7 bases separating them. This CDR3 is built from 12 residues. Germline CDR1 is MNHNY and CDR2 is SVGAGI (reference sequence). In nucleotides, the CDR3 is TGTGCCAGCAGTCCCACAGCCTACGAGCAGTACTTC. The encoded protein is CASSPTAYEQYF.

The chain uses TRBV4-1 and TRBJ1-2; D perhaps matches TRBD1 (6 bases). The CDR3 contains 14 residues. The V and J ends lost 0 bases and 9 bases respectively, with 14 bases between them. CDR1 is MGHRA, CDR2 YSYEKL, per germline. The CDR3 nucleotides read TGCGCCAGCAGCCAAGATCAATGGGGGCAAAGCTACACCTTC. Translated: CASSQDQWGQSYTF.

In this sample, this clone turned up a few times. The chain links TRBV7-2 to TRBJ2-3; D remains ambiguous. There are 15 residues in the CDR3. V dropped 1 base and J dropped 3 bases, with 11 bases sitting between them. Germline loops: CDR1 SGHTA, CDR2 FQGNSA. Written as DNA, the CDR3 is TGTGCCAGCAGCTTAGATGTCCTATCTACAGATACGCAGTATTTT. Translating it yields CASSLDVLSTDTQYF. Together with reference TRBV7-2 and TRBJ2-3, the CDR3 gives the full variable domain: GAGVSQSPSNKVTEKGKDVELRCDPISGHTALYWYRQSLGQGLEFLIYFQGNSAPDKSGLPSDRFSAERTGGSVSTLTIQRTQQEDSAVYLCASSLDVLSTDTQYFGPGTRLTVL.

This chain uses TRBV24-1 with TRBJ2-2; 8 nucleotides align to TRBD1. This CDR3 comprises 15 residues. The J segment lost 5 bases and the V segment lost 10 bases, leaving 11 bases of the junction unmatched. Germline lookup yields CDR1 KGHDR and CDR2 SFDVKD. CDR3 sequence: CATFPDRVGTGELFF. For the CDR3, the DNA is TGTGCCACATTCCCGGACAGGGTCGGAACCGGGGAGCTGTTTTTT.

The rearrangement joins TRBV5-8 to TRBJ2-5, with no clear D. Germline CDR1 reads SGHTS; CDR2 reads YDEGEE. Trimming stripped 6 bases from V and 4 bases from J, with 16 bases between. The length of the CDR3 is 14 residues. CDR3 nucleotide sequence: TGTGCCAGCACCAAAGGATTGTCGGGAGAGACCCAGTACTTC. This gives the protein CASTKGLSGETQYF.

This chain joins TRBV18 and TRBJ2-2, with a weak D call TRBD1 (5 bases). Germline values: CDR1 KGHSH, CDR2 LQKENI. V was trimmed by 10 bases and J by 0 bases, leaving 12 bases between them. The CDR3 totals 14 residues. The DNA for the CDR3 is TGTGCCACCAGACAGCCCACGAACACCGGGGAGCTGTTTTTT. Translation gives CATRQPTNTGELFF.

This clone was counted ten times or more. This chain joins TRBV5-4 and TRBJ1-6; maybe TRBD1 (5 bases). Germline V gives CDR1 SGHNT, CDR2 YYREEE (reference sequence). Trimming cost V 1 base and J 4 bases, with 9 bases left between them. The CDR3 totals 15 residues. Here the CDR3 reads CASSLNTGYNSPLHF. The CDR3 nucleotides read TGTGCCAGCAGCTTGAACACAGGTTATAATTCACCCCTCCACTTT.

This clone was seen a few times. This rearrangement joins TRBV19 to TRBJ2-5; 7 nucleotides align to TRBD1. Germline CDR1 LNHDA, CDR2 SQIVND (reference sequence). V shed 5 bases, J shed 0 bases, and the junction held 6 bases outside the gene matches. CDR3 size: 15 residues. Here the CDR3 reads CASSPLDRDQETQYF. CDR3 DNA sequence: TGTGCCAGTAGTCCCTTAGACAGGGACCAAGAGACCCAGTACTTC.

The rearrangement links TRBV7-2 to TRBJ2-5; TRBD2 matches at 12 bases. CDR3 size: 15 residues. The V and J ends lost 5 bases and 4 bases, in that order; junction bases with no gene match: 5. CDR1 is SGHTA and CDR2 is FQGNSA in the germline V gene. The CDR3 DNA is TGTGCCAGCAGCACCACGGGACTAGCGGGAGAGACCCAGTACTTC. It specifies CASSTTGLAGETQYF.

V is TRBV6-5 and J is TRBJ1-5, with unresolved D. The CDR3 consists of 15 residues. Deletions cut 0 bases from V and 0 bases from J, with 6 bases between. From germline, CDR1 is MNHEY and CDR2 SVGAGI. This CDR3 reads CASSYSRDSNQPQHF. CDR3 coding DNA: TGTGCCAGCAGTTACTCGCGGGATAGCAATCAGCCCCAGCATTTT.

The chain joins TRBV25-1 to TRBJ2-2, with TRBD1 matching over 9 bases. Per the germline V gene, CDR1 is MGHDK and CDR2 is SYGVNS. Unmatched junction bases numbered 3, after V lost 6 bases and J lost 1 base. The CDR3 runs 15 residues. The CDR3 DNA follows: TGTGCCAGCAGCGACAGGGGGAAGAACACCGGGGAGCTGTTTTTT. Protein: CASSDRGKNTGELFF.

The chain joins TRBV10-3 to TRBJ2-7, with 9 bases lining up with TRBD1. CDR3 size: 15 residues. Looked up from germline, CDR1 is ENHRY and CDR2 is SYGVKD. J was trimmed by 3 bases and V by 3 bases; bases with no gene match: 6. DNA for the CDR3: TGTGCCATCAGTGACCCGACAGGGGGACTCTACGAGCAGTACTTC. Its protein is CAISDPTGGLYEQYF.

CDR3 loop: CASRPTGMVAGGLYNEQFF. The DNA of the CDR3 is TGCGCCAGCAGACCTACAGGGATGGTAGCGGGAGGGCTGTACAATGAGCAGTTCTTC. V usage is TRBV5-1 and J usage is TRBJ2-1, with 11 positions matching TRBD2. The length of the CDR3 is 19 residues. Per germline, CDR1 SGHRS and CDR2 YFSETQ. With V trimmed by 5 bases and J by 4 bases, 17 bases remained unmatched.

The V gene is TRBV7-9, the J gene TRBJ1-2; 7 bases align to TRBD1. Germline V gene lookup returns CDR1 SEHNR and CDR2 FQNEAQ (reference sequence). The CDR3 is 14 amino acids. The V and J ends lost 2 bases and 2 bases, in that order; junction bases with no gene match: 2. CDR3: CASSLQGVNYGYTF. Written as DNA, the CDR3 is TGTGCCAGCAGCTTACAGGGGGTGAACTATGGCTACACCTTC.

The V and J genes are TRBV19 and TRBJ2-1, with TRBD2 matching over 7 bases. V shed 4 bases, J shed 8 bases, and the junction held 14 bases outside the gene matches. Germline V gene data show CDR1 as LNHDA and CDR2 as SQIVND (reference sequence). The CDR3 is 16 residues long. CDR3 bases: TGTGCCAGTAGTAATCCGAGCGGGATCCTGAAATATGAGCAGTTCTTC. This gives the protein CASSNPSGILKYEQFF.

The V call is TRBV11-2, the J call TRBJ2-7; D possibly corresponds to TRBD1 (5 bases). The CDR3 spans 14 residues. Between the trimmed V and J ends, which lost 1 base and 3 bases, there was a span of 10 bases. The germline V gene has CDR1 SGHAT and CDR2 FQNNGV. The CDR3 loop is CASSLGHRNYEQYF. The CDR3 nucleotides read TGTGCCAGCAGCTTAGGGCACAGGAACTACGAGCAGTACTTC.

This rearrangement joins TRBV28 to TRBJ2-6; D not resolved. This CDR3 region has 13 residues. Trimming pared 7 bases from V and 4 bases from J, leaving 8 bases between. Germline V gene data show CDR1 as MDHEN and CDR2 as SYDVKM. This CDR3 is CASTQSGANVLTF. DNA of the CDR3: TGTGCCAGCACCCAGTCCGGGGCCAACGTCCTGACTTTC.

The chain combines TRBV7-9 with TRBJ2-7, with TRBD2 identical over 9 bases. Germline V gene lookup returns CDR1 SEHNR and CDR2 FQNEAQ (reference sequence). The length of the CDR3 is 14 residues. V lost 3 bases to trimming and J lost 3 bases; unmatched junction nucleotides: 3. CDR3 bases: TGTGCCAGCAGCTTTAGCGGGAGTGTCTACGAGCAGTACTTC. Encoded protein: CASSFSGSVYEQYF.